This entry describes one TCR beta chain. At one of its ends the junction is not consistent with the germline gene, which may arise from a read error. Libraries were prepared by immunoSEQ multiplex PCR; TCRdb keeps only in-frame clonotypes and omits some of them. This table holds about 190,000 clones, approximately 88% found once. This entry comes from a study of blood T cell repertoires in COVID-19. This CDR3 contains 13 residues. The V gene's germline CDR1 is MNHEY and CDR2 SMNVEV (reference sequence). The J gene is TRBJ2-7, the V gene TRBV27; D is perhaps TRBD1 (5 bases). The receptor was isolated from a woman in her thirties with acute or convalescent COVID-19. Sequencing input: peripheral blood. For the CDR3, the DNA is TGTACCAGCAGTTTATCCCCCCACAGGAAGCAGTACTTC. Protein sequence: CTSSLSPHRKQYF.